The text below deals with one T cell receptor (beta chain). The antigen is not known. This sample was taken from a study of shared clonotypes between healthy human individuals. Overall study context: Samples came from a couple of female and a few male donors aged 18 to 49.

It was CD45RO-negative cells, positively selected for CCR7, that made up naive CD8 cells, with terminally differentiated effector memory CD45RA+ cells excluded. Replicate PCRs run on sorted subsets employed roughly 190 ng DNA, around 27,000 T cell genomes. The assay was immunoSEQ multiplex PCR, and TCRdb's table has in-frame clones only and misses some. The table has 1.5 million to 2.5 million clones, about 95% seen once. Points from the study as a whole: In general, naive subsets displayed greater estimated richness than memory subsets did. Shared clonotypes: about 5.3% naive CD4, about 3.5% naive CD8, under 2.5% memory CD4, roughly 0.4% memory CD8.

Germline CDR1 is SGHNT and CDR2 is YENEEA. The CDR3 runs to 19 residues. Germline trimming cut 1 base from V and 0 bases from J; bases unmatched to any gene: 9. V gene TRBV11-3 combines with J gene TRBJ2-1, with 10 bases lining up with TRBD2. Source material: naive CD8+ T cells sorted from blood. The TCR comes from a man aged 18 to 29 in good health. CDR3 nucleotides: TGTGCCAGCAGCTTAGGGGCTAGCGGGGGTATGGCCTCCTACAATGAGCAGTTCTTC. Translation: CASSLGASGGMASYNEQFF.